The rows below give T cell receptor beta chains drawn from one sample of a study of shared clonotypes between healthy human individuals. Only in-frame clones appear in the TCRdb table, and some are missing; sequencing was by immunoSEQ multiplex PCR. Of some 2.1 million clones in the sample, 95% were seen once. Sequencing was done on a sample of naive CD4+ T cells sorted from blood. The receptors here all came from a man aged 18 to 30 in good health. CDR3s leave out the opening cysteine and the closing phenylalanine or tryptophan. Each record gives: V gene, clone size, CDR3 protein. Some rows mark clone size as missing; the rest say once, few, many or name a class of expanded clone.

TRBV5-1	-	ASSLVVGWDSTDTQY
TRBV6-5	-	ASSYGGANLNEQF
TRBV6-5	once	ASSRAQGNTIY
TRBV7-6	-	ASSLGQASSYEQY
TRBV7-9	few	ASSQDNQPQH
TRBV11-2	-	ASSPRTSGVNSYNEQF
TRBV19	few	ASTSGVGYT
TRBV6-5	-	ASSSGGKRGKNEQF
TRBV19	-	ASSPTPGTAVPYEQY
TRBV28	-	ASNLGRVPITGELF
TRBV5-1	-	ASSLDPPGGPYEQY
TRBV2	-	ASSEDRGRTEAF
TRBV18	-	ASSPLGTGDSGNTIY
TRBV6-1	-	ASTFWGSLNSPLH
TRBV29-1	-	SVARAGVAERY
TRBV5-1	-	ASSWGYEQY
TRBV30	-	ASSRGRNEQF
TRBV28	once	ASSFGPPRDTQY
TRBV5-1	-	ASSLEGGTKSTQY
TRBV5-1	-	ASSASGGVGNTIY
TRBV18	-	ASSPNQGNTEAF
TRBV6-5	-	ASSYSYLDGSYEQY
TRBV18	-	ASSLGPDEQY
TRBV25-1	-	ASSGQGEAF
TRBV7-2	-	ASSPGFSGNTIY
TRBV5-1	-	ASSSQGYTEAF
TRBV18	-	ASSPIGGYEQY
TRBV29-1	once	SGSKNSRPYEQY
TRBV4-1	-	ASSQDDRGYEQY
TRBV9	-	ASSVETSVYANTGELF
TRBV19	-	ASSMRPTMNTEAF
TRBV5-1	-	ASRWGRGYPETQY
TRBV19	-	ASRILTGGLYGYT
TRBV5-4	-	ASSLIQGPYNEQF
TRBV6-6	-	ASSTRTATSQPQH
TRBV5-4	-	ASSLDDGATNEKLF
TRBV19	-	ASSTGRTGAGGYT